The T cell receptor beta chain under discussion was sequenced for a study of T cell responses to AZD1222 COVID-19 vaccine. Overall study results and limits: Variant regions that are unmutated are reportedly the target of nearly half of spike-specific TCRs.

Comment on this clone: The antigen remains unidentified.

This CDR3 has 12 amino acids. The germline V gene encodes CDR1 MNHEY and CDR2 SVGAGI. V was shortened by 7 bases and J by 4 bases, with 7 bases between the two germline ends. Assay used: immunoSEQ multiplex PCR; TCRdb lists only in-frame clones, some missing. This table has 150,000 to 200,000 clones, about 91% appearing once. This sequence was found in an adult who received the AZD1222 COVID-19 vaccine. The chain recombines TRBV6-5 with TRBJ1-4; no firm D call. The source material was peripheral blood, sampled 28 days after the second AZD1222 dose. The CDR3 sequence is CASKQINEKLFF. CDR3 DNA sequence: TGTGCCAGCAAACAGATTAATGAAAAACTGTTTTTT.